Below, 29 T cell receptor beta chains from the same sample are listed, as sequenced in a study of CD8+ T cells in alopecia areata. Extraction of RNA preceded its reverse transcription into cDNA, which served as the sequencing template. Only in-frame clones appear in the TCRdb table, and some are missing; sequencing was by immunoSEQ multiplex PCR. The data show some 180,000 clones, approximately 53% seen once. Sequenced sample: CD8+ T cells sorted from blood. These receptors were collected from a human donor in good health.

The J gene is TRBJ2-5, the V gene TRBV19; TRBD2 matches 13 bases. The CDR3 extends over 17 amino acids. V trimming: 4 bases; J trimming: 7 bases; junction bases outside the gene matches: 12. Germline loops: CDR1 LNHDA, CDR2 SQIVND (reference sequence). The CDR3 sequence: CASSTDPTSGGHGTQYF. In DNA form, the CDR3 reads TGTGCCAGTAGTACCGACCCGACTAGCGGGGGGCACGGGACCCAGTACTTC.

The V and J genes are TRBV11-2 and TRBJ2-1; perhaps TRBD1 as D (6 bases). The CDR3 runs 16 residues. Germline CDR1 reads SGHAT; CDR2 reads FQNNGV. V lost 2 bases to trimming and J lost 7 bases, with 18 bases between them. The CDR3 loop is CASSLSQGTYRNEQFF. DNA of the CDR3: TGTGCCAGCAGCTTAAGTCAGGGGACCTATCGGAATGAGCAGTTCTTC. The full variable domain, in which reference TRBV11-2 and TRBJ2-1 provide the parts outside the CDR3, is EAGVAQSPRYKIIEKRQSVAFWCNPISGHATLYWYQQILGQGPKLLIQFQNNGVVDDSQLPKDRFSAERLKGVDSTLKIQPAKLEDSAVYLCASSLSQGTYRNEQFFGPGTRLTVL.

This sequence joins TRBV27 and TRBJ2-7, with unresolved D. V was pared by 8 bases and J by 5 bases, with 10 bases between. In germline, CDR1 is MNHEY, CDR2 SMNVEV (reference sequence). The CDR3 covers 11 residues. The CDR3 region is CASFGINEQYF. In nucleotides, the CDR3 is TGTGCCAGCTTCGGCATCAACGAGCAGTACTTC.

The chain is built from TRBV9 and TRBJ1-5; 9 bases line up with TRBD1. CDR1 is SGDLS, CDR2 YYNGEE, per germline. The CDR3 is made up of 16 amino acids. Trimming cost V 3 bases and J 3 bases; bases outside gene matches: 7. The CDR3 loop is CASSATDRGVNQPQHF. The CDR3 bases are TGTGCCAGCAGCGCTACCGACAGGGGGGTCAATCAGCCCCAGCATTTT.

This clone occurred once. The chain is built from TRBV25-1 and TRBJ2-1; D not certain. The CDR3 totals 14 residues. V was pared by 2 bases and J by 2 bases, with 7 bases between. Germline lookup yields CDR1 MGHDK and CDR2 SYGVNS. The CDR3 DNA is TGTGCCAGCAGTGAAGGGCCAGCCTACAATGAGCAGTTCTTC. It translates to CASSEGPAYNEQFF.

The CDR3 sequence is CASSLSTSGGPHSTDTQYF. As DNA, the CDR3 is TGTGCCAGCAGTTTATCGACCAGCGGGGGGCCCCATAGCACAGATACGCAGTATTTT. This rearrangement joins TRBV27 to TRBJ2-3; 9 nucleotides match TRBD2. Germline CDR1 and CDR2: MNHEY and SMNVEV (reference sequence). The CDR3 has 19 amino acids. V was clipped by 0 bases and J by 0 bases; unmatched bases: 10.

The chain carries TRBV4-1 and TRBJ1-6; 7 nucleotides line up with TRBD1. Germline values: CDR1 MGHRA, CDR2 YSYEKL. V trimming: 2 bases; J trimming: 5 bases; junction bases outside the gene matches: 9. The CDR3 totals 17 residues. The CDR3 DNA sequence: TGCGCCAGCAGCCAATCCGTTCCGGGACAGAATAATTCACCCCTCCACTTT. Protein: CASSQSVPGQNNSPLHF.

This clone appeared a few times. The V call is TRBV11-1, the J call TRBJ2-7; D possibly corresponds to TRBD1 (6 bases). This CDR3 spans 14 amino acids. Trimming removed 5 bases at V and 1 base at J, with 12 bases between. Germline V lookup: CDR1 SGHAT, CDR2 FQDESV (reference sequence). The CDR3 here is CASSQPDRSYEQYF. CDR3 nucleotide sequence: TGTGCCAGCAGCCAACCGGACAGATCCTACGAGCAGTACTTC.

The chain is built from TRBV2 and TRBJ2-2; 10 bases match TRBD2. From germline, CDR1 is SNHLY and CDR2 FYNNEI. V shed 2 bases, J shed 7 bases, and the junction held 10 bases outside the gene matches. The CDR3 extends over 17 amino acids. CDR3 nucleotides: TGTGCCAGCAGTGAAAGGCTAGCGGGGGAGCCCGACGGGGAGCTGTTTTTT. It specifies CASSERLAGEPDGELFF. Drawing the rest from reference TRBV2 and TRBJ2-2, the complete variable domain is EPEVTQTPSHQVTQMGQEVILRCVPISNHLYFYWYRQILGQKVEFLVSFYNNEISEKSEIFDDQFSVERPDGSNFTLKIRSTKLEDSAMYFCASSERLAGEPDGELFFGEGSRLTVL.

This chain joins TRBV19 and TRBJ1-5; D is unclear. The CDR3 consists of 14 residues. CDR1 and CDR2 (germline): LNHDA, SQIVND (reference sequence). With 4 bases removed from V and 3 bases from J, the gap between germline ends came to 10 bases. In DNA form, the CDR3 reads TGTGCCAGTAGTAACTTCCGGACCAATCAGCCCCAGCATTTT. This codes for CASSNFRTNQPQHF.

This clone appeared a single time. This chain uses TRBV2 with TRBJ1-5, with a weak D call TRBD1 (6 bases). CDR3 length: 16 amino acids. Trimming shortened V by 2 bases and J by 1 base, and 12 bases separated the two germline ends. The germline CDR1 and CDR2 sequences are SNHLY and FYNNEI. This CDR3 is CASSERRTVSNQPQHF. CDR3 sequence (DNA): TGTGCCAGCAGTGAACGTAGGACAGTGAGCAATCAGCCCCAGCATTTT.

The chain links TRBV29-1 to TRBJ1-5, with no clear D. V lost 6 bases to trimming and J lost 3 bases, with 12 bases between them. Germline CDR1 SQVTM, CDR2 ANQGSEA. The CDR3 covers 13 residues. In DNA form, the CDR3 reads TGCAGCGTGGCTGACACCCTCAATCAGCCCCAGCATTTT. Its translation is CSVADTLNQPQHF.

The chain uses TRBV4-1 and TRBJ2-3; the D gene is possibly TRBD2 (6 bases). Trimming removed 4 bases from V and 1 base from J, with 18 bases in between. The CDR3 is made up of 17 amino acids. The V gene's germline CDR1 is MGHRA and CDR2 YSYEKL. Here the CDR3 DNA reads TGCGCCAGCAGCCGAGAGGGAAAGGGAGGACGCACAGATACGCAGTATTTT. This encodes CASSREGKGGRTDTQYF.

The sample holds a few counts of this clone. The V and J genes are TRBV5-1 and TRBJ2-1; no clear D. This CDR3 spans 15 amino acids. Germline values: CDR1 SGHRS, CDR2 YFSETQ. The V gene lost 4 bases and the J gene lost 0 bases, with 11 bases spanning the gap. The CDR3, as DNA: TGCGCCAGCAGCCCGGCGATGAGCTCCTACAATGAGCAGTTCTTC. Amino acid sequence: CASSPAMSSYNEQFF.

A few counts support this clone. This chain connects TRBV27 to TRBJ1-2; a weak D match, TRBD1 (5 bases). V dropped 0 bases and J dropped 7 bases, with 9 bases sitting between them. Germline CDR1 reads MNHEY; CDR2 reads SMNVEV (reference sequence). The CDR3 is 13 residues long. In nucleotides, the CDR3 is TGTGCCAGCAGTTTATCTGGGGGATCTGGCTACACCTTC. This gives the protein CASSLSGGSGYTF.

The CDR3 loop is CASSPGQGAYEQYF. The CDR3 DNA is TGTGCCAGCAGCCCGGGACAGGGGGCTTACGAGCAGTACTTC. The chain carries TRBV11-2 and TRBJ2-7; 12 nucleotides agree with TRBD1. The V segment lost 5 bases and the J segment 4 bases; nucleotides outside the gene matches: 3. This CDR3 has 14 residues. CDR1 and CDR2 (germline): SGHAT, FQNNGV.

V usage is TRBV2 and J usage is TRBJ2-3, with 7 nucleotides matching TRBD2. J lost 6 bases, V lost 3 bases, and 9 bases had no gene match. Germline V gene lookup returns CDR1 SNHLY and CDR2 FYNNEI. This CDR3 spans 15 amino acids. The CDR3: CASSEWRGTGDTQYF. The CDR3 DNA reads TGTGCCAGCAGTGAGTGGCGGGGGACCGGGGATACGCAGTATTTT.

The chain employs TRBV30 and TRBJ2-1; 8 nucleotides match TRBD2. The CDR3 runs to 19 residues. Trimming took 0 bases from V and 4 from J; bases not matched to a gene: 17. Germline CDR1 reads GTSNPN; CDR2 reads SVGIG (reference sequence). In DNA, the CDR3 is TGTGCCTGGAGTGTACTGAAGGGTGACTCGGGGGGGACTTACAATGAGCAGTTCTTC. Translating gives CAWSVLKGDSGGTYNEQFF.

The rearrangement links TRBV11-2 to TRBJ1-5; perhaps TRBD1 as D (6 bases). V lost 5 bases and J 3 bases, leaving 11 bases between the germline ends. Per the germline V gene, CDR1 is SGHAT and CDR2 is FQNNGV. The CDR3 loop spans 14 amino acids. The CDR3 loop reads CASSPDSHNQPQHF. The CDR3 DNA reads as TGTGCCAGCAGCCCGGACAGCCACAATCAGCCCCAGCATTTT.

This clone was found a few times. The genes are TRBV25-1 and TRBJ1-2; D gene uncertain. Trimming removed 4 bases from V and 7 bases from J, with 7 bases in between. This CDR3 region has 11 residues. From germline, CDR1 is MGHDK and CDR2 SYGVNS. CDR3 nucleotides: TGTGCCAGCAGTGCCGGGCTTGGCTACACCTTC. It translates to CASSAGLGYTF.

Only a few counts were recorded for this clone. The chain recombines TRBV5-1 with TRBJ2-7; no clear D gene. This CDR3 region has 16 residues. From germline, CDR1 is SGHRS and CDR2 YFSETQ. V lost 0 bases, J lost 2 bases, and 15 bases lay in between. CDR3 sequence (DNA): TGCGCCAGCAGCTTGGAAGTGACCCTACTTACCTACGAGCAGTACTTC. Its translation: CASSLEVTLLTYEQYF.

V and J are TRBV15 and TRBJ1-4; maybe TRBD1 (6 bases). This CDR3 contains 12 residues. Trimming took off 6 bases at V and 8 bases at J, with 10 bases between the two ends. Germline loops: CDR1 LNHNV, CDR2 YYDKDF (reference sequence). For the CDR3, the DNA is TGTGCCACCAGGGACAGCGGGGAAAAACTGTTTTTT. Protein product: CATRDSGEKLFF.

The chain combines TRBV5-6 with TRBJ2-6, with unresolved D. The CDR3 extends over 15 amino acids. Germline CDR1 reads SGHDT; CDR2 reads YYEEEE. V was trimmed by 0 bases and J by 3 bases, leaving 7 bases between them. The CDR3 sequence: CASSLVGFGANVLTF. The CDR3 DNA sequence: TGTGCCAGCAGCTTGGTAGGTTTTGGGGCCAACGTCCTGACTTTC.

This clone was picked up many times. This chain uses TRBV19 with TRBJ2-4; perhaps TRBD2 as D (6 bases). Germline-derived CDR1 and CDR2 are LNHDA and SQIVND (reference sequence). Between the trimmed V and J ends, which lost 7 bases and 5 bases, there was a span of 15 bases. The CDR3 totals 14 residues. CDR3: CASMPQGLENIQYF. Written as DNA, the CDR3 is TGTGCCAGTATGCCCCAGGGACTCGAAAACATTCAGTACTTC.

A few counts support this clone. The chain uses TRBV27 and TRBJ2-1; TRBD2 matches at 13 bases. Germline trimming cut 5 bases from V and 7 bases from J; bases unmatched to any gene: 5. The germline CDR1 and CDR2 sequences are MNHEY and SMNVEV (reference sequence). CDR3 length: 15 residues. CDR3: CASSVTSGGENEQFF. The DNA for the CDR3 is TGTGCCAGCAGTGTCACTAGCGGGGGGGAGAATGAGCAGTTCTTC.

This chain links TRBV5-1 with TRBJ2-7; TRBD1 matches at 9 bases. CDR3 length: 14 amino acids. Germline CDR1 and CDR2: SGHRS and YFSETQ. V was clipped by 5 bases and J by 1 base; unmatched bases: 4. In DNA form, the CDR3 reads TGCGCCAGCAGGGAGGGACAGGGTTCCTACGAGCAGTACTTC. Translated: CASREGQGSYEQYF.

CDR3 bases: TGTGCCAGCAGCCTGGGACAGAGGGGTGGCGAGCAGTACTTC. It specifies CASSLGQRGGEQYF. V usage is TRBV6-5 and J usage is TRBJ2-7, with 7 bases that match TRBD1. V was clipped by 6 bases and J by 6 bases; unmatched bases: 11. This CDR3 is built from 14 residues. Germline lookup yields CDR1 MNHEY and CDR2 SVGAGI.

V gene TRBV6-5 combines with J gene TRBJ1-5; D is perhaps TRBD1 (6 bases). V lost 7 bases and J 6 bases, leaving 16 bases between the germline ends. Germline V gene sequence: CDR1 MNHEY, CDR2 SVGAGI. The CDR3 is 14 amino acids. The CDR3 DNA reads TGTGCCAGCAAAACAGGGTCCGGGTCTCAGCCCCAGCATTTT. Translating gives CASKTGSGSQPQHF.

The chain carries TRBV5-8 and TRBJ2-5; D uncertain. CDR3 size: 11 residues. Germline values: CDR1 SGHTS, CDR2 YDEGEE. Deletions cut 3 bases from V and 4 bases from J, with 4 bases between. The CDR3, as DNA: TGTGCCAGCAGCTCGAGAGAGACCCAGTACTTC. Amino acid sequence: CASSSRETQYF.